This is a list of T cell receptor beta chains from one sample in a study of blood T cell repertoires in COVID-19. TCRdb keeps only in-frame clones here, not all; method: immunoSEQ multiplex PCR. The data show under 300,000 clones, roughly 86% seen once. The specimen was peripheral blood. These receptor sequences come from a man aged 45-60 years with acute or convalescent COVID-19. CDR3s include the opening cysteine and the closing phenylalanine or tryptophan. The D gene is left open where the match is weak. Clone size appears in some rows only: once, few, many, or a class for an expanded clone.

CDR3aa | CDR3nt | j_gene | v_gene | d_gene | len | abundance
CASTRTGRVEQYF | TGTGCCAGCACCAGGACAGGGAGGGTCGAGCAGTACTTC | TRBJ2-7 | TRBV28 | NA | 13 | NA
CASSPTGAFAEAFF | TGTGCCAGTAGTCCCACAGGGGCATTCGCTGAAGCTTTCTTT | TRBJ1-1 | TRBV19 | TRBD1 | 14 | NA
CSASLPGNTQYF | TGCAGTGCTAGTCTTCCGGGGAATACGCAGTATTTT | TRBJ2-3 | TRBV20-1 | NA | 12 | NA
CAWSSSGSTDTQYF | TGTGCCTGGAGTTCCAGCGGGAGCACAGATACGCAGTATTTT | TRBJ2-3 | TRBV30 | NA | 14 | once
CASSLGWRAVAKNIQYF | TGTGCCAGCAGCTTAGGTTGGCGGGCAGTAGCCAAAAACATTCAGTACTTC | TRBJ2-4 | TRBV7-8 | NA | 17 | NA
CASSLGQAGDYGYTF | TGTGCCAGCAGTTTAGGACAGGCTGGGGACTATGGCTACACCTTC | TRBJ1-2 | TRBV28 | TRBD1 | 15 | NA
CASRTDRENTEAFF | TGTGCCAGCAGGACGGACAGGGAGAACACTGAAGCTTTCTTT | TRBJ1-1 | TRBV6-5 | TRBD1 | 14 | NA
CATSRVPALGPGNTIYF | TGTGCCACCAGCAGAGTCCCGGCCTTGGGCCCTGGAAACACCATATATTTT | TRBJ1-3 | TRBV15 | NA | 17 | NA
CASSIIQGEETQYF | TGCGCCAGCAGCATCATTCAGGGGGAAGAGACCCAGTACTTC | TRBJ2-5 | TRBV5-1 | TRBD1 | 14 | NA
CASSRGAGDLTGYTF | TGTGCCAGCAGCCGGGGAGCAGGCGATCTCACAGGCTACACCTTC | TRBJ1-2 | TRBV5-6 | NA | 15 | NA
CATSSPGQGVHEQYF | TGTGCCACCAGCAGCCCGGGACAGGGGGTCCACGAGCAGTACTTC | TRBJ2-7 | TRBV15 | TRBD1 | 15 | once
CASSAQGYEQYF | TGTGCCAGCAGCGCCCAGGGTTACGAGCAGTACTTC | TRBJ2-7 | TRBV7-8 | NA | 12 | once
CSVEDMENSYEQYF | TGCAGCGTTGAAGATATGGAGAATTCCTACGAGCAGTACTTC | TRBJ2-7 | TRBV29-1 | NA | 14 | NA
CAISLEGPNTEAFF | TGTGCCATCAGTTTGGAGGGTCCGAACACTGAAGCTTTCTTT | TRBJ1-1 | TRBV10-3 | NA | 14 | once
CAASGSDSGELFF | TGTGCCGCGTCCGGGTCCGACAGCGGGGAGCTGTTTTTT | TRBJ2-2 | TRBV24-1 | NA | 13 | few
CSVETGAAPDTQYF | TGCAGCGTTGAGACAGGGGCCGCGCCAGATACGCAGTATTTT | TRBJ2-3 | TRBV29-1 | TRBD1 | 14 | few
CASSGGLAFNEQFF | TGTGCCAGTAGTGGTGGACTAGCGTTCAATGAGCAGTTCTTC | TRBJ2-1 | TRBV19 | TRBD2 | 14 | NA
CASSRFDSDTDTQYF | TGCGCCAGCAGCCGATTCGACAGTGACACAGATACGCAGTATTTT | TRBJ2-3 | TRBV4-1 | NA | 15 | NA
CASSSGGAGLQETQYF | TGTGCCAGCAGCTCAGGGGGTGCGGGGCTGCAAGAGACCCAGTACTTC | TRBJ2-5 | TRBV27 | NA | 16 | once
CASSQPWTSGKNEQYF | TGCGCCAGCAGCCAACCCTGGACTAGCGGGAAGAACGAGCAGTACTTC | TRBJ2-7 | TRBV4-1 | TRBD2 | 16 | NA
CASTDSPLGSYEQYF | TGCGCCAGCACGGACTCCCCCCTGGGAAGCTACGAGCAGTACTTC | TRBJ2-7 | TRBV5-1 | NA | 15 | NA
CASSSPGSYEQYF | TGTGCCAGCAGCTCTCCCGGGTCCTACGAGCAGTACTTC | TRBJ2-7 | TRBV7-8 | NA | 13 | NA
CASMWQENTGELFF | TGTGCCTCCATGTGGCAGGAGAACACCGGGGAGCTGTTTTTT | TRBJ2-2 | TRBV30 | NA | 14 | NA
CASSPGQRNTIYF | TGTGCCAGCTCACCCGGACAGAGAAACACCATATATTTT | TRBJ1-3 | TRBV18 | NA | 13 | NA
CASSLRGSGSDTEAFF | TGCGCCAGCAGCCTGAGGGGGAGTGGGTCGGACACTGAAGCTTTCTTT | TRBJ1-1 | TRBV5-1 | NA | 16 | NA
CASSSGQGFEQYF | TGTGCCAGCAGTTCGGGACAGGGTTTTGAGCAGTACTTC | TRBJ2-7 | TRBV27 | TRBD1 | 13 | NA